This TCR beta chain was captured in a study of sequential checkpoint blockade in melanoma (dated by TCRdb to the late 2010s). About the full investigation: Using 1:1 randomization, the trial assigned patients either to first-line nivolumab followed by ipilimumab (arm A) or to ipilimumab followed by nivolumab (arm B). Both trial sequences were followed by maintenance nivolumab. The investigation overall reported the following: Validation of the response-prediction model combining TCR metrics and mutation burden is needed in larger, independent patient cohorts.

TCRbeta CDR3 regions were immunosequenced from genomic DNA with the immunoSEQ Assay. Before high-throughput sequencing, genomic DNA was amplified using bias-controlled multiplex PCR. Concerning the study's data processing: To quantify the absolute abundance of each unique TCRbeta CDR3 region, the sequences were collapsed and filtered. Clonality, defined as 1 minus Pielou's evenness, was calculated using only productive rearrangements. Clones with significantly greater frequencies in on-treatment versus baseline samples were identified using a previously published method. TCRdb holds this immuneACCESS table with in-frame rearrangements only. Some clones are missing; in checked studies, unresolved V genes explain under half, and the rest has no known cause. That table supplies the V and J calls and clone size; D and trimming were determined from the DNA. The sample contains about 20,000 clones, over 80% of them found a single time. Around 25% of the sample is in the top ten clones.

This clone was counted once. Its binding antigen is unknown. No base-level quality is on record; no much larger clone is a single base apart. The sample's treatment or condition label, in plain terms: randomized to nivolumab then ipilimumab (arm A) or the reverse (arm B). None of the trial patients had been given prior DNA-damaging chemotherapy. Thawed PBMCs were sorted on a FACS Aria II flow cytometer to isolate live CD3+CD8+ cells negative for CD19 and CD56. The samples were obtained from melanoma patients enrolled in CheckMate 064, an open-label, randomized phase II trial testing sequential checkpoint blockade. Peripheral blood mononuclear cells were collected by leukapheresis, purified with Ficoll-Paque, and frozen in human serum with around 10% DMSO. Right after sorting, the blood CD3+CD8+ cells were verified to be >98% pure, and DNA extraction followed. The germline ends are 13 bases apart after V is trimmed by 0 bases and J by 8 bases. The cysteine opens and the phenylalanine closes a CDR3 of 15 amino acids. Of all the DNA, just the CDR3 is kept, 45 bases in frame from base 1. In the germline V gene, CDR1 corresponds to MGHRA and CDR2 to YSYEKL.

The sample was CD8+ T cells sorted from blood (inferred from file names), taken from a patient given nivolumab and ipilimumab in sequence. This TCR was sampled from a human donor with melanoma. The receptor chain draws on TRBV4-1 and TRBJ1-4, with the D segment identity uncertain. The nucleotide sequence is TGCGCCAGCAGCCAAGACACCGTCGTGGGCGAAAAACTGTTTTTT. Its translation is CASSQDTVVGEKLFF.